This TCR beta chain was obtained from a study of neurological immune-mediated disorders. The unsorted libraries were produced from 2 million PBMCs held at -80 C. The sample holds many counts of this clonotype. Germline V gene sequence: CDR1 SGHKS, CDR2 YYEKEE (reference sequence). This CDR3 region has 16 residues. V lost 4 bases and J lost 0, with 16 bases in between. TCRdb fed the 5' RACE reads into MiXCR, producing one record per CDR3 protein. This sample yields tens of thousands of distinct CDR3 sequences, of which about a sixth are seen a single time; 15% to 17% belongs to the top ten. The receptor's source is a woman aged 40 to 55 in good health. Sequenced input: PBMCs. The chain couples TRBV5-5 to TRBJ1-1, with D possibly TRBD1 on 6 matching bases. The CDR3 bases are TGTGCCAGCAGCCTACCCAGGGGCAGGGTGAACACTGAAGCTTTCTTT. It translates to CASSLPRGRVNTEAFF.